These 3 T cell receptor beta chains came from one sample sequenced in a study of cytomegalovirus exposure and HLA in healthy donors (dated by TCRdb to the late 2010s). The library was produced with the immunoSEQ multiplex PCR assay. A mixture of 60 forward primers for TCR Vbeta segments and 13 reverse primers for TCR Jbeta segments was used in the multiplex PCR. The source is immuneACCESS, and TCRdb retained only in-frame sequences with V and J called. Part of the clones is not carried over; for the studies checked, unresolved V genes explain less than half of this, and the remainder is unexplained. The sample has roughly 170,000 clones on record, almost 85% of them singletons. The ten largest make up 4.8% of the sample. The specimen was PBMCs. The receptor source for this set is a girl under 18 in good health and CMV-seropositive.

The chain joins TRBV19 to TRBJ1-1; TRBD1 might be the D (5 bases). CDR3 length: 15 residues. Germline V gene data show CDR1 as LNHDA and CDR2 as SQIVND (reference sequence). The germline V and J ends were trimmed by 5 bases and 0 bases, with 13 bases remaining between them. CDR3 protein: CASSGAVRLNTEAFF. The CDR3 DNA is TGTGCCAGTAGTGGGGCGGTCCGATTGAACACTGAAGCTTTCTTT.

The chain recombines TRBV12-5 with TRBJ1-1; weak D call: TRBD1 (6 bases). The CDR3 is made up of 14 amino acids. Trimming cost V 1 base and J 1 base, with 7 bases left between them. CDR1 is LGHNT, CDR2 FRNRAP, per germline. CDR3 region: CASGLETGNTEAFF. CDR3 bases: TGTGCTAGTGGTTTGGAGACAGGGAACACTGAAGCTTTCTTT.

The chain is built from TRBV19 and TRBJ1-2; D not resolved. V was trimmed by 1 base and J by 6 bases, leaving 9 bases between them. CDR1 is LNHDA, CDR2 SQIVND, per germline (reference sequence). The CDR3 is 13 amino acids. CDR3 amino acids: CASSIAGRDGYTF. CDR3 sequence (DNA): TGTGCCAGTAGTATAGCAGGCAGAGATGGCTACACCTTC.